The present entry profiles one T cell receptor beta chain with its context. This specimen belongs to a study of blood T cell repertoires in COVID-19. Study information: Both acute and convalescent COVID-19 samples were obtained from the United States, Italy and Spain. PBMCs, B-cell-depleted T cells, or T cells provided the cDNA or gDNA that made up the material.

In the authors' workflow: From reference gene primer amplification, estimates of nucleated cell counts were derived. Repertoires were generated with immunoSEQ multiplex PCR, while TCRdb's copy carries only in-frame clones and drops some. V and J calls and clone size are as listed in that table; D and trimming were resolved from the DNA. Of 140,000 to 150,000 clones listed, roughly 82% are singletons. This TCR was sampled from a human donor with acute or convalescent COVID-19. The donor label of this sample is uncertain. Sequenced input: peripheral blood.

The CDR3 loop reads CASPPSWGENYGYTF. The CDR3 bases are TGTGCCAGCCCGCCCTCCTGGGGGGAGAACTATGGCTACACCTTC. The V call is TRBV18, the J call TRBJ1-2; D perhaps matches TRBD1 (5 bases). The CDR3 extends over 15 amino acids. Trimming shortened V by 8 bases and J by 2 bases, and 18 bases separated the two germline ends. The V gene's germline CDR1 is KGHSH and CDR2 LQKENI.